In its sample, the clone carrying this T cell receptor beta chain was seen a few times. The sample is drawn from a study of blood T cells in healthy people across ages. Germline V gene lookup returns CDR1 MNHNS and CDR2 SASEGT. Trimming left V 5 bases short and J 0 bases short, with 14 bases between. The CDR3 consists of 17 residues. A second PCR, run for about 6 to 11 cycles, used a sample-barcoded 5' primer plus a J-beta primer mix. Each TCR beta cDNA got a 12-nucleotide random molecular identifier. TCRdb reprocessed the 5' RACE reads via MiXCR and lists one record per CDR3 protein. In the table there are hundreds of thousands of distinct CDR3 sequences, roughly 49% of which are singletons.

V gene TRBV6-1 combines with J gene TRBJ2-6; D is tentatively TRBD1 or TRBD2 (5 bases each). Sequenced: blood. This clonotype was sampled from a woman in her sixties or seventies in good health. CDR3 in amino acids: CASSRGDRPSGANVLTF. CDR3 nucleotides: TGTGCCAGCAGTCGAGGGGACCGACCCTCTGGGGCCAACGTCCTGACTTTC.